What follows are 32 T cell receptor beta chains derived from one specimen sequenced in a study of cytomegalovirus exposure and HLA in healthy donors (dated by TCRdb to 2016 to 2017). To prepare the library, the immunoSEQ multiplex PCR assay was applied. TCRdb mirrors the immuneACCESS table, restricted to in-frame sequences. Some clones are absent from its copies; in checked studies, under half trace to an unresolved V gene, and the reason for the others is unknown. This sample has about 220,000 clones in its table, and 80% to 85% of those were observed once. Jointly, the top ten make up over 12% of the sample. The specimen was PBMCs. These receptors were taken from a young woman in good health and CMV-seropositive.

The J gene is TRBJ2-3, the V gene TRBV5-1, with D perhaps TRBD2 (5 bases). CDR1 SGHRS and CDR2 YFSETQ come from the germline V gene. The V end lost 3 bases, the J end lost 6 bases, and 14 bases lay between the germline ends. The CDR3 is 14 amino acids. The DNA for the CDR3 is TGCGCCAGCAGCTCACCCGGACTTTTGGATACGCAGTATTTT. It translates to CASSSPGLLDTQYF.

This clone is medium-sized in the sample. The chain is built from TRBV6-4 and TRBJ1-2; 10 bases match TRBD1. The CDR3 is 13 amino acids. Per germline, CDR1 MRHNA and CDR2 SNTAGT. The V and J ends lost 0 bases and 8 bases, in that order; junction bases with no gene match: 0. Here the CDR3 DNA reads TGTGCCAGCAGTGACTCGACAGGGGGCGGCTACACCTTC. Protein sequence: CASSDSTGGGYTF.

V is TRBV29-1 and J is TRBJ2-3; TRBD2 aligns across 13 bases. The CDR3 sequence is 15 residues long. Germline V CDR1 and CDR2: SQVTM, ANQGSEA. J was trimmed by 2 bases and V by 6 bases; bases with no gene match: 5. The CDR3 here is CSVSGTSGITDTQYF. The CDR3 DNA reads as TGCAGCGTATCCGGGACTAGCGGGATCACAGATACGCAGTATTTT.

The chain is built from TRBV2 and TRBJ1-2; D is uncertain. Germline values: CDR1 SNHLY, CDR2 FYNNEI. V was clipped by 6 bases and J by 7 bases, with 9 bases between them. This CDR3 region has 11 residues. The CDR3 here is CASRVLTGYTF. The CDR3 DNA reads as TGTGCCAGCAGGGTGCTGACTGGCTACACCTTC.

This chain links TRBV7-9 with TRBJ1-2; the match to TRBD1 covers 8 bases. Germline trimming cut 5 bases from V and 5 bases from J; bases unmatched to any gene: 10. CDR1 and CDR2 (germline): SEHNR, FQNEAQ (reference sequence). This CDR3 contains 15 residues. This CDR3 is CASSEEDRAVYGYTF. CDR3 DNA sequence: TGTGCCAGCAGCGAAGAGGACAGGGCGGTATATGGCTACACCTTC.

A remark on this clone: The same CDR3 also results from other DNA sequences found in this sample. The chain employs TRBV5-1 and TRBJ2-1, with 8 nucleotides matching TRBD2. Germline values: CDR1 SGHRS, CDR2 YFSETQ. Trimming removed 4 bases from V and 2 bases from J; junction bases left unmatched: 2. The CDR3 has 14 residues. Here the CDR3 DNA reads TGCGCCAGCAGCCTAGCGGGTACCTACAATGAGCAGTTCTTC. Translated: CASSLAGTYNEQFF.

In this sample, this clone turned up a few times. The rearrangement uses TRBV11-1 and TRBJ2-2; D is uncertain. The CDR3 is 11 amino acids. V was pared by 2 bases and J by 7 bases, with 2 bases between. Per the germline V gene, CDR1 is SGHAT and CDR2 is FQDESV (reference sequence). CDR3 amino acids: CASSLHGELFF. CDR3 DNA: TGTGCCAGCAGCTTACACGGGGAGCTGTTTTTT.

Only a few counts were recorded for this clone. V usage is TRBV4-1 and J usage is TRBJ1-5; no definite D call. CDR3 length: 13 amino acids. Trimming cost V 1 base and J 6 bases, with 7 bases left between them. The V gene's germline CDR1 is MGHRA and CDR2 YSYEKL. The CDR3 nucleotides are TGCGCCAGCAGCCAAGTTATTCGTCAGCCCCAGCATTTT. This gives the protein CASSQVIRQPQHF.

The chain links TRBV27 to TRBJ2-5; D may be TRBD2 (6 bases). Trimming cost V 0 bases and J 5 bases, with 10 bases left between them. In germline, CDR1 is MNHEY, CDR2 SMNVEV (reference sequence). This CDR3 has 14 residues. CDR3 in amino acids: CASSLSGRRETQYF. The CDR3 DNA is TGTGCCAGCAGTTTATCCGGGAGACGGGAGACCCAGTACTTC.

The CDR3 loop reads CASSSSGREQFF. The CDR3, as DNA: TGTGCCAGTAGTAGTAGCGGGAGGGAGCAGTTCTTC. This chain links TRBV19 with TRBJ2-1; 10 nucleotides agree with TRBD2. Germline V CDR1 and CDR2: LNHDA, SQIVND (reference sequence). The CDR3 runs to 12 residues. The trim removed 4 bases at V and 10 bases at J, leaving 1 base unmatched.

The chain employs TRBV6-5 and TRBJ1-1; no clear D gene. Trimming pared 5 bases from V and 4 bases from J, leaving 11 bases between. From germline, CDR1 is MNHEY and CDR2 SVGAGI. The CDR3 spans 13 residues. CDR3 loop: CASSISRGTEAFF. CDR3 nucleotide sequence: TGTGCCAGCAGTATTAGTCGGGGCACTGAAGCTTTCTTT.

The chain is built from TRBV30 and TRBJ2-1; 8 nucleotides align to TRBD2. CDR3 length: 13 amino acids. Germline values: CDR1 GTSNPN, CDR2 SVGIG (reference sequence). In nucleotides, the CDR3 is TGTGCGCGAACTAGCGGACCCTACAATGAGCAGTTCTTC. Translating it yields CARTSGPYNEQFF.

This sequence joins TRBV11-2 and TRBJ1-2; D remains unclear. The CDR3 has 12 residues. In germline, CDR1 is SGHAT, CDR2 FQNNGV. V was trimmed by 3 bases and J by 5 bases, leaving 7 bases between them. The CDR3 loop reads CASSFGDYGYTF. The DNA for the CDR3 is TGTGCCAGCAGCTTCGGGGATTATGGCTACACCTTC. Supplemented by reference TRBV11-2 and TRBJ1-2, the full variable domain reads EAGVAQSPRYKIIEKRQSVAFWCNPISGHATLYWYQQILGQGPKLLIQFQNNGVVDDSQLPKDRFSAERLKGVDSTLKIQPAKLEDSAVYLCASSFGDYGYTFGSGTRLTVV.

This clone appeared a few times. The gene calls are TRBV30 and TRBJ2-1; 14 bases match TRBD2. V trimming: 5 bases; J trimming: 8 bases; junction bases outside the gene matches: 8. The CDR3 runs to 15 residues. The germline V gene has CDR1 GTSNPN and CDR2 SVGIG (reference sequence). In DNA form, the CDR3 reads TGTGCCTGGGGGGGACTAGCGGGAGTTAGGCATGAGCAGTTCTTC. Encoded protein: CAWGGLAGVRHEQFF.

The rearrangement joins TRBV30 to TRBJ1-4, with a weak D call TRBD1 (5 bases). Trimming removed 4 bases from V and 0 bases from J, with 15 bases in between. The germline gives CDR1 GTSNPN, CDR2 SVGIG (reference sequence). The CDR3 covers 16 residues. In nucleotides, the CDR3 is TGTGCCTGGACCGGGGGGAGACTTGCAACTAATGAAAAACTGTTTTTT. Residues: CAWTGGRLATNEKLFF.

The chain has TRBV18 and TRBJ1-1; TRBD1 aligns across 7 bases. J gave up 10 bases and V 3 bases, and 8 bases lay outside the gene matches. This CDR3 contains 13 residues. CDR1 is KGHSH, CDR2 LQKENI, per germline. This chain's CDR3 is CASSPGQPHGAFF. CDR3 bases: TGTGCCAGCTCACCGGGACAGCCACACGGAGCTTTCTTT. The full variable domain, with the rest looked up from reference TRBV18 and TRBJ1-1, is NAGVMQNPRHLVRRRGQEARLRCSPMKGHSHVYWYRQLPEEGLKFMVYLQKENIIDESGMPKERFSAEFPKEGPSILRIQQVVRGDSAAYFCASSPGQPHGAFFGQGTRLTVV.

The CDR3 region has the DNA TGCGCCAGCAGCCTCCTATACACCCTAGGGAACACTGAAGCTTTCTTT. This encodes CASSLLYTLGNTEAFF. The J gene is TRBJ1-1, the V gene TRBV4-1; D is unclear. The germline CDR1 and CDR2 sequences are MGHRA and YSYEKL. CDR3 length equals 16 residues. V lost 4 bases and J 1 base, leaving 16 bases between the germline ends.

This CDR3 reads CASRLATSTDTQYF. Written as DNA, the CDR3 is TGTGCCAGTAGACTAGCGACTAGCACAGATACGCAGTATTTT. This rearrangement joins TRBV6-5 to TRBJ2-3; 8 nucleotides match TRBD2. The CDR3 spans 14 residues. Germline V CDR1 and CDR2: MNHEY, SVGAGI. With 9 bases clipped from V and 0 bases from J, the junction kept 5 bases outside the gene matches.

This rearrangement joins TRBV5-1 to TRBJ2-3; D perhaps matches TRBD2 (6 bases). Trimming pared 4 bases from V and 3 bases from J, leaving 12 bases between. Germline CDR1 SGHRS, CDR2 YFSETQ. The CDR3 totals 14 residues. CDR3 amino acids: CASSDLSGTDTQYF. The DNA of the CDR3 is TGCGCCAGCAGCGACCTTAGCGGAACAGATACGCAGTATTTT.

This chain links TRBV10-1 with TRBJ1-2; 12 bases match TRBD1. Germline trimming cut 5 bases from V and 8 bases from J; bases unmatched to any gene: 6. The CDR3 consists of 14 residues. Germline CDR1 reads WNHNN; CDR2 reads SYGVQD (reference sequence). The CDR3 sequence: CASSPGTGGRGYTF. CDR3 DNA sequence: TGCGCCAGCAGTCCCGGGACAGGGGGCCGCGGCTACACCTTC.

The V and J genes are TRBV9 and TRBJ1-3; no reliable D call. The V gene's germline CDR1 is SGDLS and CDR2 YYNGEE. CDR3 length: 15 amino acids. Trimming removed 3 bases from V and 0 bases from J, with 10 bases in between. CDR3: CASSAETDSGNTIYF. CDR3 DNA: TGTGCCAGCAGCGCTGAAACTGACTCTGGAAACACCATATATTTT.

In the case of this clone: This specimen includes other DNA sequences encoding the same CDR3. The DNA for the CDR3 is TGTGCCAGCAGCTGGGGTCTCTACAATGAGCAGTTCTTC. This sequence encodes CASSWGLYNEQFF. V is TRBV9 and J is TRBJ2-1; D is unclear. Deletions cut 4 bases from V and 3 bases from J, with 8 bases between. The length of the CDR3 is 13 residues. Germline assignment: CDR1 SGDLS and CDR2 YYNGEE.

V is TRBV11-2 and J is TRBJ2-7; D gene ambiguous. The length of the CDR3 is 14 residues. V was trimmed by 1 base and J by 3 bases, leaving 10 bases between them. CDR1 is SGHAT and CDR2 is FQNNGV in the germline V gene. This CDR3 is CASSLVSQFYEQYF. The CDR3 DNA sequence: TGTGCCAGCAGCTTAGTCTCCCAGTTCTACGAGCAGTACTTC. The full variable domain, with the rest looked up from reference TRBV11-2 and TRBJ2-7, is EAGVAQSPRYKIIEKRQSVAFWCNPISGHATLYWYQQILGQGPKLLIQFQNNGVVDDSQLPKDRFSAERLKGVDSTLKIQPAKLEDSAVYLCASSLVSQFYEQYFGPGTRLTVT.

V and J are TRBV30 and TRBJ1-1, with D unclear. The germline gives CDR1 GTSNPN, CDR2 SVGIG (reference sequence). The ends were cut back, 4 bases at V and 5 bases at J, with 20 bases in the middle. The CDR3 sequence is 15 residues long. The CDR3 sequence: CAWTPADHGETEAFF. The CDR3 region has the DNA TGTGCCTGGACCCCGGCGGACCATGGGGAGACTGAAGCTTTCTTT. Variable domain in full (rest from reference TRBV30 and TRBJ1-1): SQTIHQWPATLVQPVGSPLSLECTVEGTSNPNLYWYRQAAGRGLQLLFYSVGIGQISSEVPQNLSASRPQDRQFILSSKKLLLSDSGFYLCAWTPADHGETEAFFGQGTRLTVV.

The chain employs TRBV30 and TRBJ2-5; 8 bases agree with TRBD1. CDR1 GTSNPN and CDR2 SVGIG come from the germline V gene (reference sequence). CDR3 length equals 13 residues. V shed 5 bases and J 4 bases; nucleotides not matched to a gene: 6. CDR3 region: CAWGTGIGETQYF. Here the CDR3 DNA reads TGTGCCTGGGGGACAGGAATAGGAGAGACCCAGTACTTC.

This chain connects TRBV29-1 to TRBJ1-1; D is unclear. This CDR3 is 13 amino acids long. Trimming removed 1 base from V and 7 bases from J, with 13 bases in between. Germline values: CDR1 SQVTM, CDR2 ANQGSEA. DNA of the CDR3: TGCAGCGTTGAAGCCACGTTGCAGGTTGAAGCTTTCTTT. Translating gives CSVEATLQVEAFF.

The gene calls are TRBV11-2 and TRBJ2-7, with 10 positions matching TRBD1. Losses at the gene ends were 5 bases for V and 4 bases for J; bases not matched to a gene: 5. Germline assignment: CDR1 SGHAT and CDR2 FQNNGV. There are 14 residues in the CDR3. CDR3 in amino acids: CASSRQDRGYEQYF. CDR3 coding DNA: TGTGCCAGCAGCCGACAGGACAGGGGGTACGAGCAGTACTTC.

CDR3 region: CASSEEVNTGELFF. CDR3 nucleotides: TGTGCCAGCAGTGAGGAAGTGAACACCGGGGAGCTGTTTTTT. The chain carries TRBV2 and TRBJ2-2; D gene ambiguous. Trimming shortened V by 3 bases and J by 1 base, and 6 bases separated the two germline ends. CDR3 length: 14 residues. Germline CDR1 SNHLY, CDR2 FYNNEI.

The gene calls are TRBV6-1 and TRBJ1-3, with D unresolved. CDR3 length: 14 residues. The ends were cut back, 2 bases at V and 4 bases at J, with 9 bases in the middle. Germline V lookup: CDR1 MNHNS, CDR2 SASEGT. For the CDR3, the DNA is TGTGCCAGCAGTGAATTCGGTGCGGGAAACACCATATATTTT. As protein: CASSEFGAGNTIYF.

This clone was seen a handful of times. This chain's CDR3 is CASSLVSHSETQYF. The CDR3 nucleotides read TGCGCCAGCAGCTTGGTGAGCCACTCCGAGACCCAGTACTTC. The J gene is TRBJ2-5, the V gene TRBV5-1; D is unresolved. The V end was cut by 0 bases, the J end by 5 bases, with 11 bases between. Germline CDR1 is SGHRS and CDR2 is YFSETQ. CDR3 length equals 14 residues.

J is TRBJ1-2 and V is TRBV16, with D uncertain. V was shortened by 0 bases and J by 4 bases, with 21 bases between the two germline ends. CDR1 and CDR2 (germline): KGHSY, FQNENV. The CDR3 is 18 amino acids. The chain's CDR3 is CASSQSPSRSLVSYGYTF. CDR3 nucleotide sequence: TGTGCCAGCAGCCAATCCCCGTCACGTTCCCTGGTGAGCTATGGCTACACCTTC. The full variable domain, its missing parts supplied by reference TRBV16 and TRBJ1-2, is GEEVAQTPKHLVRGEGQKAKLYCAPIKGHSYVFWYQQVLKNEFKFLISFQNENVFDETGMPKERFSAKCLPNSPCSLEIQATKLEDSAVYFCASSQSPSRSLVSYGYTFGSGTRLTVV.

This chain connects TRBV19 to TRBJ2-4; TRBD2 matches 12 bases. V lost 0 bases, J lost 4 bases, and 7 bases stayed unmatched. The CDR3 is made up of 18 amino acids. Germline values: CDR1 LNHDA, CDR2 SQIVND (reference sequence). The CDR3 region is CASSIDRRTSGVKNIQYF. CDR3 bases: TGTGCCAGTAGTATAGATCGAAGGACTAGCGGGGTGAAAAACATTCAGTACTTC.